The rows below give T cell receptor beta chains drawn from one sample of a study of OX40 agonist ivuxolimab in advanced cancers. The repertoire was sequenced with immunoSEQ multiplex PCR; TCRdb's copy has only in-frame clones and lacks some. Among fewer than 70,000 clones, about 92% were seen once, and the ten largest hold approximately 1%. Source: CD4+ or CD8+ T cells sorted from blood, taken in a trial of the OX40 agonist ivuxolimab. The source is an adult with an advanced solid tumor such as melanoma, head and neck, liver or kidney cancer. Each CDR3 is given with its conserved first and last residue. D genes are given only for firm matches.

TRBD1	TRBV5-1	TRBJ2-7	CASSLVQGAMYEQYF	TGCGCCAGCAGCTTGGTACAGGGGGCTATGTACGAGCAGTACTTC
TRBD1	TRBV19	TRBJ1-3	CASQTGGAGNTIYF	TGTGCCAGTCAAACAGGGGGCGCGGGAAACACCATATATTTT
.	TRBV2	TRBJ2-1	CASSAGYEQFF	TGTGCCAGCAGTGCAGGGTATGAGCAGTTCTTC
.	TRBV5-4	TRBJ2-7	CASSYPGPYEQYF	TGTGCCAGCAGCTACCCGGGGCCCTACGAGCAGTACTTC
TRBD1	TRBV5-8	TRBJ1-2	CASSRTGGLNYGYTF	TGTGCCAGCAGCCGCACAGGGGGCCTAAACTATGGCTACACCTTC
TRBD2	TRBV9	TRBJ2-6	CASSTGGGDRSGANVLTF	TGTGCCAGCTCAACGGGAGGGGGTGATCGGTCTGGGGCCAACGTCCTGACTTTC
.	TRBV21-1	TRBJ2-7	CASSKAGGMWTYEQYF	TGTGCCAGCAGCAAAGCGGGAGGGATGTGGACCTACGAGCAGTACTTC
TRBD1	TRBV5-4	TRBJ1-6	CASSLEGGKDSPLHF	TGTGCCAGCAGCTTGGAAGGGGGCAAGGATTCACCCCTCCACTTT
.	TRBV5-1	TRBJ2-1	CASSLAQQGSNFF	TGCGCCAGCAGCTTGGCCCAACAGGGAAGTAATTTCTTC
.	TRBV19	TRBJ1-6	CASSLGRGFGNSPLHF	TGTGCCAGTAGCCTCGGAAGAGGGTTTGGTAATTCACCCCTCCACTTT
.	TRBV5-1	TRBJ2-1	CASKTGDNEQFF	TGCGCCAGCAAGACTGGGGATAATGAGCAGTTCTTC
.	TRBV27	TRBJ2-3	CASSLRSTDTQYF	TGTGCCAGCAGTTTACGGAGCACAGATACGCAGTATTTT
.	TRBV19	TRBJ1-3	CASSSTEVGNTIYF	TGTGCCAGTAGTTCCACAGAGGTCGGAAACACCATATATTTT
.	TRBV30	TRBJ1-6	CAWSVRLAANSPLHF	TGTGCCTGGAGTGTACGGTTGGCAGCCAATTCACCCCTCCACTTT
TRBD1	TRBV5-1	TRBJ1-4	CASSLGGTGSGNEKLFF	TGCGCCAGCAGCTTGGGCGGGACAGGGTCGGGTAATGAAAAACTGTTTTTT